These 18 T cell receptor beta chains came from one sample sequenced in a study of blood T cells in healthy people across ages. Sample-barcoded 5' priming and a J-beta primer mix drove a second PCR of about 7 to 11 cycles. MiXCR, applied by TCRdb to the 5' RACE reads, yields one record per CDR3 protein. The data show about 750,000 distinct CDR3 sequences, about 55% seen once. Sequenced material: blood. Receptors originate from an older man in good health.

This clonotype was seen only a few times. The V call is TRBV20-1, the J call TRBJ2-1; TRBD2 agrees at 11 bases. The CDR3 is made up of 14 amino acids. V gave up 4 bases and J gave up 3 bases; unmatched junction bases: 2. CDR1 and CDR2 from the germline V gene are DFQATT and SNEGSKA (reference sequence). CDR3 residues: CSAITSGSYNEQFF. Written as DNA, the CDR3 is TGCAGTGCTATCACTAGCGGGAGCTACAATGAGCAGTTCTTC.

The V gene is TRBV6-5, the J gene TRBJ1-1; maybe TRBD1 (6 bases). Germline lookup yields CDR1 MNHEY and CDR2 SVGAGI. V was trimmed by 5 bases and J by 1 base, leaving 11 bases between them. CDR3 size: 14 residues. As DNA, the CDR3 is TGTGCCAGCAGTACAGGGAGTTGGAACACTGAAGCTTTCTTT. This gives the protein CASSTGSWNTEAFF.

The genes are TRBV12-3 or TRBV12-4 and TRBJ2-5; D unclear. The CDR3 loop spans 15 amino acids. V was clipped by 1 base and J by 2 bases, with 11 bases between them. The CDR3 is CASSLDRLSQETQYF. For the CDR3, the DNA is TGTGCCAGCAGTTTAGACAGATTAAGTCAAGAGACCCAGTACTTC.

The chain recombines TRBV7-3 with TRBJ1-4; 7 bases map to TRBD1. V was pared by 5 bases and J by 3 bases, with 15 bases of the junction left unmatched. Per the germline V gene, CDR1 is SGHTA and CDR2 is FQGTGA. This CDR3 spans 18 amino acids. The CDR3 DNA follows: TGTGCCAGCAGCGTCAGGGGGGGACAAGGGGGTCCTAATGAAAAACTGTTTTTT. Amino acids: CASSVRGGQGGPNEKLFF.

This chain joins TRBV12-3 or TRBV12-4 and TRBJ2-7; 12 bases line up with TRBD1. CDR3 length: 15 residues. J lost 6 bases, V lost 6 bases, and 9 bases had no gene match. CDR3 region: CASSRGGTGGLEQYF. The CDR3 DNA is TGTGCCAGCAGCCGGGGGGGGACAGGGGGCCTCGAGCAGTACTTC.

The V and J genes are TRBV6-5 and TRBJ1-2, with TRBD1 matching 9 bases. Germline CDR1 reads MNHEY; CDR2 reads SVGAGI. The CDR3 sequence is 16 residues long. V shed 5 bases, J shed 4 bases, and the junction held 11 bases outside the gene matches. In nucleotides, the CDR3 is TGTGCCAGCAGTCCCATTAATCCGGGACAGGGCTATGGCTACACCTTC. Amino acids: CASSPINPGQGYGYTF.

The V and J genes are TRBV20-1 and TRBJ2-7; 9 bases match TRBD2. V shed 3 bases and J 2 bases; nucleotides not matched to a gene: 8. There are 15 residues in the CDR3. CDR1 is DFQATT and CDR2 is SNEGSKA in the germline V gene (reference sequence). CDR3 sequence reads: CSARESGGRAYEQYF. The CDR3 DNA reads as TGCAGTGCTAGGGAATCTGGCGGGAGGGCCTACGAGCAGTACTTC.

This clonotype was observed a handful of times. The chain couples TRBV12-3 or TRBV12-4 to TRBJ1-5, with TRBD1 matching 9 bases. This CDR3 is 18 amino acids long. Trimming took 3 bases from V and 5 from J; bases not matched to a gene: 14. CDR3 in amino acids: CASSLVTGGPAWDQPQHF. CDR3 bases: TGTGCCAGCAGTTTGGTCACAGGGGGCCCCGCTTGGGATCAGCCCCAGCATTTT.

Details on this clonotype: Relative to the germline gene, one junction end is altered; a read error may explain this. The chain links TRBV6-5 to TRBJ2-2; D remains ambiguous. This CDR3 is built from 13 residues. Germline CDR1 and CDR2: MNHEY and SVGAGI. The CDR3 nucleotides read TGTGCCAGCAGTTACTCGAAAACCGGGGAGCTGTTTTTT. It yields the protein CASSYSKTGELFF.

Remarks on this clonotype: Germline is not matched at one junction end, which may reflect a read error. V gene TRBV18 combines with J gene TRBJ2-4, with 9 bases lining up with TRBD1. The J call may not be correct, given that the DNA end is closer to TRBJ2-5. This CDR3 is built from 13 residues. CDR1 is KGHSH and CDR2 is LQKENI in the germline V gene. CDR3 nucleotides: TGTGCCAGCGCACCGGGACAGGGTGAGACCCAGTACTTC. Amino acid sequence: CASAPGQGETQYF.

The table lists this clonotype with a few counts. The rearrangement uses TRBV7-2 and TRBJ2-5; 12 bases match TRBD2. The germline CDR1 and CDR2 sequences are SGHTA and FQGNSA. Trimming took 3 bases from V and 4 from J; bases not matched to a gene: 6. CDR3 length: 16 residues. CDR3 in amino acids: CASSLSLAGGLETQYF. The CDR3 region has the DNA TGTGCCAGCAGCTTGAGTCTAGCGGGAGGGCTAGAGACCCAGTACTTC.

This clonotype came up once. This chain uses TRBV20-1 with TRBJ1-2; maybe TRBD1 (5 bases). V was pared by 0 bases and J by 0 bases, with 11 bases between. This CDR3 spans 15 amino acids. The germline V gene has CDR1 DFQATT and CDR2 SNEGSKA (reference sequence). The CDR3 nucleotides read TGCAGTGCTAGAGATCAGGGACGGCCTAACTATGGCTACACCTTC. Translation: CSARDQGRPNYGYTF.

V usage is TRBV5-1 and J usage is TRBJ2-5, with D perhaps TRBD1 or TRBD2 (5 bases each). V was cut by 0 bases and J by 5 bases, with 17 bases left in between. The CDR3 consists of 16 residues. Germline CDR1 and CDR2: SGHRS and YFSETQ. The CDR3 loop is CASSLVPGKREETQYF. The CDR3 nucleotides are TGCGCCAGCAGCTTGGTTCCAGGGAAGAGGGAGGAGACCCAGTACTTC. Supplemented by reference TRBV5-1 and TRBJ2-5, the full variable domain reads KAGVTQTPRYLIKTRGQQVTLSCSPISGHRSVSWYQQTPGQGLQFLFEYFSETQRNKGNFPGRFSGRQFSNSRSEMNVSTLELGDSALYLCASSLVPGKREETQYFGPGTRLLVL.

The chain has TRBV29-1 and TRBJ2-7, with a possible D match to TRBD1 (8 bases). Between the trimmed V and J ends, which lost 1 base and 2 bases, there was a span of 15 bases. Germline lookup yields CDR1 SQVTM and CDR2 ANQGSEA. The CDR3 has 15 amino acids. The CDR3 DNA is TGCAGCGTTGAAGGCGACAGGGGAGGGCCCTACGAGCAGTACTTC. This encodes CSVEGDRGGPYEQYF.

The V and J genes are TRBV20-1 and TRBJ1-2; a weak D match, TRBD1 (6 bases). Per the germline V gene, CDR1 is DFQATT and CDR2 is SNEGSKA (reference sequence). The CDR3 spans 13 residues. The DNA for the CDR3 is TGCAGCGGGGGGGCAGGGGCCAACTATGGCTACACCTTC. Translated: CSGGAGANYGYTF.

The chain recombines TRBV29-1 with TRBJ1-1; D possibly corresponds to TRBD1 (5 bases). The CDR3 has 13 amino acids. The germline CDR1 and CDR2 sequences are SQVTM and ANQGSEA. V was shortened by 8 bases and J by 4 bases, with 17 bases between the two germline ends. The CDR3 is CSWGGTRGTEAFF. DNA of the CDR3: TGCAGCTGGGGAGGGACGCGTGGCACTGAAGCTTTCTTT.

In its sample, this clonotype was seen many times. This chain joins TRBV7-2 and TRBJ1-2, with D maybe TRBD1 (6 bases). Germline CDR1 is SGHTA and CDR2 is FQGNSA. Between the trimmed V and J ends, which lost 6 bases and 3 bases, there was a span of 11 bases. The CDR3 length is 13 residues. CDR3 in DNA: TGTGCCAGCAGTCTCTCAGGGGACTATGGCTACACCTTC. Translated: CASSLSGDYGYTF.

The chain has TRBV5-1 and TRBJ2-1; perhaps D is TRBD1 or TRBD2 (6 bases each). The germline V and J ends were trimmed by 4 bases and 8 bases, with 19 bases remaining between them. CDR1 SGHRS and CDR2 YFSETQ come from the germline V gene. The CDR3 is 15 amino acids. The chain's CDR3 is CASSPPSAEGDEQFF. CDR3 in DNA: TGCGCCAGCAGCCCCCCTAGCGCCGAGGGGGATGAGCAGTTCTTC.